The 32 T cell receptor beta chains presented below share a single source sample, sequenced in a study of radiation and T cells in renal cell carcinoma. Measured with immunoSEQ multiplex PCR; TCRdb has only the in-frame clones, and not every one. The sample records 70,000 to 100,000 clones, 70% to 85% being singletons. Time point noted: baseline pretreatment blood. The treatment: 15 Gy SBRT to primary tumor, nephrectomy 4 weeks later. The source material was blood, sampled from a patient whose treatment included radiotherapy and nephrectomy. These receptors all stem from a man aged 55 to 70 with renal cell carcinoma.

The genes are TRBV27 and TRBJ1-2; TRBD1 is a possible D gene (5 bases). The V and J ends lost 1 base and 4 bases respectively, with 19 bases between them. This CDR3 spans 17 amino acids. The germline gives CDR1 MNHEY, CDR2 SMNVEV (reference sequence). For the CDR3, the DNA is TGTGCCAGCAGTTTATATGGGGCCGGAAGGGGAATCTATGGCTACACCTTC. Protein sequence: CASSLYGAGRGIYGYTF.

This clone was observed a handful of times. The chain carries TRBV4-1 and TRBJ1-1; D gene unclear. Germline lookup yields CDR1 MGHRA and CDR2 YSYEKL. Trimming took off 8 bases at V and 1 base at J, with 17 bases between the two ends. The CDR3 length is 15 residues. Here the CDR3 DNA reads TGCGCCAGCTGCCGGCACCCCGGTCCGAACACTGAAGCTTTCTTT. Protein sequence: CASCRHPGPNTEAFF.

The V and J genes are TRBV19 and TRBJ2-2; D remains ambiguous. Trimming cost V 1 base and J 8 bases, with 2 bases left between them. CDR3 size: 11 residues. Germline assignment: CDR1 LNHDA and CDR2 SQIVND (reference sequence). CDR3 sequence reads: CASSIGGELFF. The CDR3 DNA follows: TGTGCCAGTAGTATAGGTGGGGAGCTGTTTTTT.

This clone was detected a few times. The chain links TRBV5-1 to TRBJ1-1, with TRBD1 matching 7 bases. With V trimmed by 3 bases and J by 0 bases, 8 bases remained unmatched. The CDR3 is 16 amino acids. The V gene's germline CDR1 is SGHRS and CDR2 YFSETQ. For the CDR3, the DNA is TGCGCCAGCAGCTCCCAACAGGGGAACATGAACACTGAAGCTTTCTTT. Translation gives CASSSQQGNMNTEAFF.

This sequence joins TRBV10-1 and TRBJ2-1, with TRBD2 matching over 9 bases. The trim removed 8 bases at V and 0 bases at J, leaving 26 bases unmatched. The CDR3 length is 22 residues. Germline CDR1 is WNHNN and CDR2 is SYGVQD (reference sequence). CDR3 sequence reads: CASSPRNYETSGYLNSYNEQFF. The CDR3 coding sequence is TGCGCCAGCTCTCCCCGAAATTACGAGACTAGCGGATACCTCAACTCCTACAATGAGCAGTTCTTC.

The chain has TRBV19 and TRBJ2-7; the D gene is possibly TRBD1 (6 bases). V lost 1 base, J lost 6 bases, and 7 bases lay in between. Germline CDR1 and CDR2: LNHDA and SQIVND (reference sequence). The CDR3 is 12 amino acids. In nucleotides, the CDR3 is TGTGCCAGTAGTATAGGGGGGCGCGAGCAGTACTTC. This gives the protein CASSIGGREQYF.

The V gene is TRBV6-6, the J gene TRBJ2-5; no firm D call. CDR1 is MNHNY, CDR2 SVGAGI, per germline (reference sequence). The CDR3 contains 15 residues. With 6 bases removed from V and 2 bases from J, the gap between germline ends came to 16 bases. The CDR3 sequence: CASRYEMTPQETQYF. CDR3 DNA sequence: TGTGCCAGCAGATACGAGATGACCCCGCAAGAGACCCAGTACTTC.

The chain combines TRBV9 with TRBJ2-1; 10 nucleotides agree with TRBD2. CDR3 length: 16 residues. The V gene's germline CDR1 is SGDLS and CDR2 YYNGEE. The V segment lost 0 bases and the J segment 5 bases; nucleotides outside the gene matches: 5. The CDR3 here is CASSVGAGGRHNEQFF. The CDR3 region has the DNA TGTGCCAGCAGCGTAGGAGCGGGAGGGCGGCACAATGAGCAGTTCTTC.

The rearrangement links TRBV19 to TRBJ2-1; 7 nucleotides agree with TRBD2. V lost 2 bases to trimming and J lost 4 bases; unmatched junction nucleotides: 5. There are 15 residues in the CDR3. CDR1 is LNHDA and CDR2 is SQIVND in the germline V gene (reference sequence). CDR3: CASSIFREGYNEQFF. As DNA, the CDR3 is TGTGCCAGTAGTATATTCAGGGAGGGATACAATGAGCAGTTCTTC.

The chain combines TRBV20-1 with TRBJ2-5; D is unclear. V lost 4 bases to trimming and J lost 5 bases, with 8 bases between them. Per germline, CDR1 DFQATT and CDR2 SNEGSKA (reference sequence). This CDR3 contains 11 residues. The CDR3 region is CSATPDETQYF. DNA for the CDR3: TGCAGTGCTACCCCTGACGAGACCCAGTACTTC.

This clone was observed a single time. The chain is built from TRBV5-1 and TRBJ2-1; 14 positions agree with TRBD2. Unmatched junction bases numbered 10, after V lost 5 bases and J lost 9 bases. Germline V CDR1 and CDR2: SGHRS, YFSETQ. The CDR3 contains 16 residues. CDR3: CASRHGGLAGGSEQFF. The CDR3 DNA reads TGCGCCAGCAGACACGGAGGACTAGCGGGAGGTAGTGAGCAGTTCTTC.

V usage is TRBV28 and J usage is TRBJ1-5; D gene uncertain. In germline, CDR1 is MDHEN, CDR2 SYDVKM. Trimming left V 8 bases short and J 2 bases short, with 16 bases between. This CDR3 region has 15 residues. The CDR3 DNA follows: TGTGCCAGCCTTATTAATCAATGGGGCAATCAGCCCCAGCATTTT. Encoded protein: CASLINQWGNQPQHF.

The V and J genes are TRBV5-6 and TRBJ1-2; D gene uncertain. The CDR3 has 11 amino acids. The V end lost 2 bases, the J end lost 7 bases, and 6 bases lay between the germline ends. Germline V gene lookup returns CDR1 SGHDT and CDR2 YYEEEE. The CDR3 loop is CASSFQGGYTF. As DNA, the CDR3 is TGTGCCAGCAGCTTCCAAGGTGGCTACACCTTC.

V is TRBV28 and J is TRBJ1-5, with D perhaps TRBD1 (5 bases). Trimming took off 3 bases at V and 2 bases at J, with 17 bases between the two ends. The length of the CDR3 is 17 residues. Germline CDR1 reads MDHEN; CDR2 reads SYDVKM. CDR3 amino acids: CASSFSDQGGRNQPQHF. The CDR3, as DNA: TGTGCCAGCAGTTTTTCCGATCAGGGAGGGCGCAATCAGCCCCAGCATTTT.

The genes are TRBV14 and TRBJ2-5; no clear D gene. The germline V gene encodes CDR1 SGHDN and CDR2 FVKESK. This CDR3 has 12 residues. Trimming pared 0 bases from V and 5 bases from J, leaving 4 bases between. DNA of the CDR3: TGTGCCAGCAGCCAAGACATGGAGACCCAGTACTTC. Its translation is CASSQDMETQYF.

This rearrangement joins TRBV10-3 to TRBJ1-2; D call uncertain. The V gene's germline CDR1 is ENHRY and CDR2 SYGVKD. V dropped 8 bases and J dropped 4 bases, with 20 bases sitting between them. CDR3 length: 15 residues. CDR3 sequence (DNA): TGTGCCATCGCCCCACCTGAATCTGACCGCTATGGCTACACCTTC. Amino acid sequence: CAIAPPESDRYGYTF.

The chain recombines TRBV19 with TRBJ1-2, with D maybe TRBD1 (6 bases). V dropped 6 bases and J dropped 7 bases, with 21 bases sitting between them. Looked up from germline, CDR1 is LNHDA and CDR2 is SQIVND (reference sequence). The CDR3 loop spans 15 amino acids. The CDR3 DNA follows: TGTGCCAGTAGGTTCGCTTTGACAGGTTGGGGTGGCTACACCTTC. It encodes CASRFALTGWGGYTF.

The CDR3 region is CASSKVIEGDNEQFF. CDR3 coding DNA: TGCGCCAGCAGCAAGGTGATAGAGGGAGACAATGAGCAGTTCTTC. The chain combines TRBV5-1 with TRBJ2-1; D might be TRBD2 (5 bases). CDR1 and CDR2 (germline): SGHRS, YFSETQ. The CDR3 is 15 residues long. V was clipped by 4 bases and J by 5 bases, with 16 bases between them.

CDR3 bases: TGTGCCAGCAGTGCCAGGGTGGGGGGAGAGACCCAGTACTTC. Its protein is CASSARVGGETQYF. J is TRBJ2-5 and V is TRBV25-1; the D gene is possibly TRBD2 (6 bases). CDR3 size: 14 residues. Germline loops: CDR1 MGHDK, CDR2 SYGVNS. Trimming cost V 4 bases and J 4 bases, with 13 bases left between them.

This clone was recorded once. As DNA, the CDR3 is TGCGCCAGCAGTGAATCTAGCGGGGCAGCAACTAATGAAAAACTGTTTTTT. This sequence encodes CASSESSGAATNEKLFF. The gene calls are TRBV10-2 and TRBJ1-4; perhaps TRBD1 as D (5 bases). CDR1 WSHSY and CDR2 SAAADI come from the germline V gene. V shed 3 bases and J shed 0 bases, with 14 bases lying between them. The CDR3 runs 17 residues.

The rearrangement links TRBV18 to TRBJ2-1; possible D gene TRBD1, 5 bases. This CDR3 is 16 amino acids long. Trimming took 5 bases from V and 5 from J, leaving 19 bases between them. Germline V gives CDR1 KGHSH, CDR2 LQKENI. The CDR3 bases are TGTGCCAGCTCATCTTTTTTGCCGGACACCCACAATGAGCAGTTCTTC. Its translation: CASSSFLPDTHNEQFF.

The rearrangement joins TRBV27 to TRBJ2-2; the D gene is possibly TRBD2 (6 bases). Trimming stripped 3 bases from V and 3 bases from J, with 11 bases between. The CDR3 totals 15 residues. The germline V gene encodes CDR1 MNHEY and CDR2 SMNVEV (reference sequence). As DNA, the CDR3 is TGTGCCAGCAGTTTCGGCGGGAAAGACACCGGGGAGCTGTTTTTT. Encoded protein: CASSFGGKDTGELFF.

V usage is TRBV5-1 and J usage is TRBJ2-6; D gene ambiguous. The CDR3 contains 14 residues. Germline V gene sequence: CDR1 SGHRS, CDR2 YFSETQ. Trimming took 0 bases from V and 0 from J, leaving 1 base between them. The CDR3 DNA follows: TGCGCCAGCAGCTTGGTCTCTGGGGCCAACGTCCTGACTTTC. Translating it yields CASSLVSGANVLTF. The variable domain in full, with the rest retrieved from reference TRBV5-1 and TRBJ2-6, is KAGVTQTPRYLIKTRGQQVTLSCSPISGHRSVSWYQQTPGQGLQFLFEYFSETQRNKGNFPGRFSGRQFSNSRSEMNVSTLELGDSALYLCASSLVSGANVLTFGAGSRLTVL.

The V call is TRBV28, the J call TRBJ2-3; TRBD2 matches at 10 bases. Germline V gene data show CDR1 as MDHEN and CDR2 as SYDVKM. The trim removed 6 bases at V and 2 bases at J, leaving 11 bases unmatched. This CDR3 is built from 17 residues. This CDR3 is CASRSTLAGVFTDTQYF. CDR3 DNA sequence: TGTGCCAGCAGATCCACCCTAGCGGGAGTTTTCACAGATACGCAGTATTTT.

The rearrangement links TRBV27 to TRBJ2-7; D is unclear. V gave up 5 bases and J gave up 3 bases, with 17 bases separating them. The V gene's germline CDR1 is MNHEY and CDR2 SMNVEV (reference sequence). The CDR3 sequence is 15 residues long. CDR3: CASSPSRVVRYEQYF. The CDR3 coding sequence is TGTGCCAGCAGTCCATCCAGAGTCGTGCGCTACGAGCAGTACTTC.

This chain links TRBV6-6 with TRBJ1-2; the D is unclear. Trimming cost V 2 bases and J 6 bases, with 13 bases left between them. This CDR3 comprises 14 residues. Germline CDR1 is MNHNY and CDR2 is SVGAGI (reference sequence). This chain's CDR3 is CASSYRPVSDGYTF. The DNA of the CDR3 is TGTGCCAGCAGTTACCGCCCAGTATCGGATGGCTACACCTTC.

The chain joins TRBV14 to TRBJ1-2, with unresolved D. Germline V gene lookup returns CDR1 SGHDN and CDR2 FVKESK. V dropped 1 base and J dropped 4 bases, with 10 bases sitting between them. The CDR3 contains 14 residues. This CDR3 reads CASSQAGEFYGYTF. In DNA form, the CDR3 reads TGTGCCAGCAGCCAAGCTGGCGAATTCTATGGCTACACCTTC.

This chain uses TRBV5-4 with TRBJ2-1; TRBD2 agrees at 13 bases. The CDR3 length is 14 residues. Germline V gene lookup returns CDR1 SGHNT and CDR2 YYREEE (reference sequence). The CDR3 coding sequence is TGTGCAACTAGCGGGAGGGCCTCCTACAATGAGCAGTTCTTC. It encodes CATSGRASYNEQFF. Full variable domain (outside the CDR3, taken from reference TRBV5-4 and TRBJ2-1): ETGVTQSPTHLIKTRGQQVTLRCSSQSGHNTVSWYQQALGQGPQFIFQYYREEENGRGNFPPRFSGLQFPNYSSELNVNALELDDSALYLCATSGRASYNEQFFGPGTRLTVL.

This chain links TRBV23-1 with TRBJ2-7; 9 positions agree with TRBD1. TRBV23-1 is an ORF, with its function uncertain. V lost 7 bases to trimming and J lost 4 bases; unmatched junction nucleotides: 11. The CDR3 spans 15 residues. CDR3 sequence (DNA): TGCGCCAGCAAACCGGGACAGGGATTCAAATACGAGCAGTACTTC. It yields the protein CASKPGQGFKYEQYF.

The V and J genes are TRBV6-1 and TRBJ2-7; TRBD1 is a possible D gene (6 bases). The germline V gene encodes CDR1 MNHNS and CDR2 SASEGT. The CDR3 totals 15 residues. Trimming left V 6 bases short and J 2 bases short, with 17 bases between. DNA of the CDR3: TGTGCCAGCAGCCCAGAAGGGGGATCCGCCTACGAGCAGTACTTC. This encodes CASSPEGGSAYEQYF.

The rearrangement uses TRBV2 and TRBJ2-7; 7 bases fit TRBD1. Germline assignment: CDR1 SNHLY and CDR2 FYNNEI. With 8 bases clipped from V and 0 bases from J, the junction kept 7 bases outside the gene matches. The CDR3 has 14 residues. The CDR3 region has the DNA TGTGCCAGCCTGCGCAGGGGGAACTCCTACGAGCAGTACTTC. Translation: CASLRRGNSYEQYF.

The J gene is TRBJ1-3, the V gene TRBV28, with 8 bases that match TRBD1. Germline CDR1 MDHEN, CDR2 SYDVKM. This CDR3 region has 16 residues. V lost 4 bases, J lost 2 bases, and 7 bases stayed unmatched. CDR3 region: CASSSYRDRTGNTIYF. In DNA, the CDR3 is TGTGCCAGCAGTTCGTACCGGGACAGGACTGGAAACACCATATATTTT.